Following are 16 T cell receptor beta chains from one sample sequenced in a study of blood T cell repertoires in COVID-19. Measured with immunoSEQ multiplex PCR; TCRdb has only the in-frame clones, and not every one. This table holds hundreds of thousands of clones, about nine tenths found once. Sequenced input: peripheral blood. Receptors were obtained from a woman in her 70s with COVID-19, enrolled during active disease.

This chain uses TRBV6-4 with TRBJ1-1; TRBD1 agrees at 8 bases. Germline V CDR1 and CDR2: MRHNA, SNTAGT. V was clipped by 6 bases and J by 5 bases; unmatched bases: 5. The CDR3 loop spans 13 amino acids. The CDR3 DNA reads as TGTGCCAGCAGCTTCCACAGGGGGACTGAAGCTTTCTTT. Its translation: CASSFHRGTEAFF.

This clone was observed once. The gene calls are TRBV7-9 and TRBJ2-7, with TRBD2 matching over 8 bases. CDR3 length: 19 amino acids. J lost 1 base, V lost 5 bases, and 19 bases had no gene match. From germline, CDR1 is SEHNR and CDR2 FQNEAQ (reference sequence). CDR3 in amino acids: CASSHSGAGGKEMSYEQYF. The CDR3 DNA reads as TGTGCCAGCAGCCATTCGGGGGCGGGGGGCAAGGAAATGTCCTACGAGCAGTACTTC.

This clone showed up many times. This chain's CDR3 is CASSFIRGAEQPQHF. The CDR3 nucleotides are TGTGCCAGCAGCTTTATCCGGGGGGCCGAACAGCCCCAGCATTTT. The genes are TRBV7-2 and TRBJ1-5; weak D call: TRBD1 (6 bases). Trimming took off 3 bases at V and 7 bases at J, with 16 bases between the two ends. The germline gives CDR1 SGHTA, CDR2 FQGNSA. The CDR3 has 15 residues.

The chain links TRBV24-1 to TRBJ2-1, with D perhaps matching TRBD2 (6 bases). The V end lost 6 bases, the J end lost 5 bases, and 10 bases lay between the germline ends. Germline CDR1 KGHDR, CDR2 SFDVKD. CDR3 length: 13 amino acids. CDR3 residues: CATSRAGNNEQFF. The CDR3 region has the DNA TGTGCCACCAGTCGGGCGGGGAACAATGAGCAGTTCTTC.

The genes are TRBV4-1 and TRBJ1-1; 9 positions match TRBD1. CDR3 size: 16 residues. Germline values: CDR1 MGHRA, CDR2 YSYEKL. With V trimmed by 4 bases and J by 4 bases, 10 bases remained unmatched. The CDR3 loop reads CASSRIIGQGSTEAFF. For the CDR3, the DNA is TGCGCCAGCAGCCGCATTATAGGACAGGGGTCCACTGAAGCTTTCTTT.

The chain carries TRBV29-1 and TRBJ1-1; D unclear. The CDR3 has 12 residues. Trimming left V 4 bases short and J 4 bases short, with 10 bases between. Germline lookup yields CDR1 SQVTM and CDR2 ANQGSEA. CDR3 in DNA: TGCAGCGTTGTCCAGACGGGCACTGAAGCTTTCTTT. Residues: CSVVQTGTEAFF.

The CDR3 DNA is TGCGCCAGCAGCCGGACTAGCGGGGCCTACGAAACCCAGTACTTC. It yields the protein CASSRTSGAYETQYF. The gene calls are TRBV5-1 and TRBJ2-5; TRBD2 matches at 12 bases. Losses at the gene ends were 4 bases for V and 8 bases for J; bases not matched to a gene: 9. The CDR3 contains 15 residues. Germline-derived CDR1 and CDR2 are SGHRS and YFSETQ.

This clone was counted once. The chain's CDR3 is CASSEMKTGVSDYGYTF. CDR3 bases: TGTGCCAGCAGTGAAATGAAAACAGGGGTATCGGACTATGGCTACACCTTC. The chain carries TRBV6-1 and TRBJ1-2, with 7 bases identical to TRBD1. CDR1 is MNHNS, CDR2 SASEGT, per germline. J lost 3 bases, V lost 2 bases, and 12 bases had no gene match. The CDR3 has 17 residues.

The chain carries TRBV7-2 and TRBJ2-2; 9 bases are shared with TRBD1. V was pared by 6 bases and J by 3 bases, with 5 bases of the junction left unmatched. This CDR3 spans 15 amino acids. Per germline, CDR1 SGHTA and CDR2 FQGNSA. The CDR3 nucleotides read TGTGCCAGCAGAATACAGGGGGCGGACACCGGGGAGCTGTTTTTT. It encodes CASRIQGADTGELFF.

V and J are TRBV5-1 and TRBJ2-7, with D possibly TRBD2 on 6 matching bases. The V end lost 6 bases, the J end lost 0 bases, and 13 bases lay between the germline ends. Per the germline V gene, CDR1 is SGHRS and CDR2 is YFSETQ. CDR3 length: 14 residues. The CDR3 loop is CASTERADSYEQYF. As DNA, the CDR3 is TGCGCCAGCACTGAGCGGGCGGACTCCTACGAGCAGTACTTC.

The chain carries TRBV6-5 and TRBJ2-7; 9 nucleotides match TRBD1. The CDR3 is 14 amino acids. Germline trimming cut 4 bases from V and 4 bases from J; bases unmatched to any gene: 5. CDR1 MNHEY and CDR2 SVGAGI come from the germline V gene. This chain's CDR3 is CASSSRTGVYEQYF. CDR3 DNA: TGTGCCAGCAGTTCCAGGACAGGGGTGTACGAGCAGTACTTC.

Comment on this clone: Additional DNA sequences in this sample encode the identical CDR3. The chain couples TRBV7-2 to TRBJ1-1; 8 nucleotides agree with TRBD1. Germline CDR1 reads SGHTA; CDR2 reads FQGNSA. This CDR3 contains 13 residues. Losses at the gene ends were 5 bases for V and 3 bases for J; bases not matched to a gene: 2. DNA of the CDR3: TGTGCCAGCAGCATACAGGGGGACACTGAAGCTTTCTTT. It codes for CASSIQGDTEAFF.

V is TRBV11-2 and J is TRBJ2-7, with D perhaps TRBD1 (6 bases). The V end was cut by 5 bases, the J end by 2 bases, with 13 bases between. The germline V gene encodes CDR1 SGHAT and CDR2 FQNNGV. The CDR3 runs to 14 residues. The CDR3, as DNA: TGTGCCAGCAGCCTCGGGGACATCACCTACGAGCAGTACTTC. Translation: CASSLGDITYEQYF.

J is TRBJ1-4 and V is TRBV28, with unresolved D. Germline values: CDR1 MDHEN, CDR2 SYDVKM. V gave up 10 bases and J gave up 0 bases, with 15 bases separating them. CDR3 length equals 15 residues. This CDR3 is CATTETRTTNEKLFF. The CDR3 DNA reads as TGTGCCACCACCGAGACGAGGACAACTAATGAAAAACTGTTTTTT.

V usage is TRBV20-1 and J usage is TRBJ1-2; D unresolved. The germline V gene encodes CDR1 DFQATT and CDR2 SNEGSKA (reference sequence). The CDR3 consists of 11 residues. The V end lost 4 bases, the J end lost 6 bases, and 9 bases lay between the germline ends. In nucleotides, the CDR3 is TGCAGTGCTAACCCCTATGATGGCTACACCTTC. It codes for CSANPYDGYTF.

The chain is built from TRBV2 and TRBJ1-1; 8 bases are a match to TRBD1. Germline CDR1 and CDR2: SNHLY and FYNNEI. The CDR3 extends over 13 amino acids. The V and J ends lost 6 bases and 1 base, in that order; junction bases with no gene match: 1. The CDR3: CASRTGANTEAFF. In DNA form, the CDR3 reads TGTGCCAGCAGGACAGGGGCGAACACTGAAGCTTTCTTT.